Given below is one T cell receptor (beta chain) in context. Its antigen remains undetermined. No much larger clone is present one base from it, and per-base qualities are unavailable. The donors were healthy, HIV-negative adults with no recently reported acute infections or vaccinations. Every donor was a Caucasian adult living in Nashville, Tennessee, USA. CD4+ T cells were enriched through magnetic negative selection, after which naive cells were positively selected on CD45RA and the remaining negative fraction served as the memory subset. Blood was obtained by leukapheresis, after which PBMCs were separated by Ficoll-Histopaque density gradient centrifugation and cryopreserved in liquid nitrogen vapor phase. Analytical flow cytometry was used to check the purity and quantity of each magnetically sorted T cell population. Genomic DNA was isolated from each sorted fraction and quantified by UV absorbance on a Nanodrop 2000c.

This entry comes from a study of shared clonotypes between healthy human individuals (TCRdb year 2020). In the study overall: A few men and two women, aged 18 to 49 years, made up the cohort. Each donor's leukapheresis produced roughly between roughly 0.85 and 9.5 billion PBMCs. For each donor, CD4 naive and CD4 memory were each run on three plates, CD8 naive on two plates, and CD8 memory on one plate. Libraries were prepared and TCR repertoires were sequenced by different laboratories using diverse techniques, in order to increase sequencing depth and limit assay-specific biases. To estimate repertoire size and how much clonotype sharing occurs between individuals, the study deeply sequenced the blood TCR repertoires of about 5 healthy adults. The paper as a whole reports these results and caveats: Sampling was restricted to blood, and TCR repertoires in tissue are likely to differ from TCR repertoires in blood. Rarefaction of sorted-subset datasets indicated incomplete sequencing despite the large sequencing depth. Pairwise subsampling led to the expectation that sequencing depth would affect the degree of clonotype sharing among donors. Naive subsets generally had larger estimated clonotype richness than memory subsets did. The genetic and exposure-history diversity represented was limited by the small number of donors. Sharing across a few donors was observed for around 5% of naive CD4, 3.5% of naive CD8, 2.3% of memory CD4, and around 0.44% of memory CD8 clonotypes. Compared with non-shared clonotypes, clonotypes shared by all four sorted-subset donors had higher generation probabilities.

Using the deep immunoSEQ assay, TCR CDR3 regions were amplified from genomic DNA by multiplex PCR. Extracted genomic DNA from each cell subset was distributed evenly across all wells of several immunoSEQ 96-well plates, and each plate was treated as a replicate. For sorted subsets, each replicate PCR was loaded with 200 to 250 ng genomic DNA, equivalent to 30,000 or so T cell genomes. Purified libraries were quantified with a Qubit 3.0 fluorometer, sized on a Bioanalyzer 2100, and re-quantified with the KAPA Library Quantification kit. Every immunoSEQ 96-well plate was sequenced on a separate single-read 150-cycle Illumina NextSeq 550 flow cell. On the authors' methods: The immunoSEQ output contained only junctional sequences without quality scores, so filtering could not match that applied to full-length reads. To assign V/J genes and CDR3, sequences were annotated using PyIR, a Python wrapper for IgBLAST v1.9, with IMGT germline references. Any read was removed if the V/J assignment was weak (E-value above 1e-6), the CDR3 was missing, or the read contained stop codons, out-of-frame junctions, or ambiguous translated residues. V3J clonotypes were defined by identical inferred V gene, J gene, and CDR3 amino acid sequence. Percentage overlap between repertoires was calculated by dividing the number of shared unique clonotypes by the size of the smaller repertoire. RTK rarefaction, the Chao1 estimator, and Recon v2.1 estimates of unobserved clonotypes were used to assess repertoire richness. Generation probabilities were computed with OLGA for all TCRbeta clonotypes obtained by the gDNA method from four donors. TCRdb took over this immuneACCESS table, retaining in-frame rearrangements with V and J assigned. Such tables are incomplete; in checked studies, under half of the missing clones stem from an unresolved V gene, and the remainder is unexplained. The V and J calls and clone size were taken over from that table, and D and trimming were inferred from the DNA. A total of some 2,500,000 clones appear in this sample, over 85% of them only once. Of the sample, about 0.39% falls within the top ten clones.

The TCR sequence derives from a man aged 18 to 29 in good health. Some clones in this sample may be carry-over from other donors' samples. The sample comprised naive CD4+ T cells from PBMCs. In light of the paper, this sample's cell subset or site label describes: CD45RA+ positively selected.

The nucleotide sequence reads as follows: TGCGCCAGCAGCCCTCGCCTAGCGGGAATTAACACCGGGGAGCTGTTTTTT. Its product reads: CASSPRLAGINTGELFF. The chain joins TRBV5-1 to TRBJ2-2, and TRBD2 matches 9 of the central bases. Measured from the cysteine to the phenylalanine, the CDR3 is 17 residues long. Of all the DNA, just the CDR3 is kept, 51 bases in frame from base 1. According to the germline V gene, CDR1 reads SGHRS and CDR2 reads YFSETQ. Unmatched junction bases come to 9, with V trimmed by 4 bases and J by 2 bases.